Given below is one TCR beta chain in context. Its antigen remains unidentified. Use of 60 Vbeta and 13 Jbeta primers characterized the PCR. The assay was immunoSEQ multiplex PCR, and TCRdb's table has in-frame clones only and misses some. This sample has about 68,000 clones, with roughly four fifths found just once. The entry originates in a study of cytomegalovirus exposure and HLA in healthy donors. Whole-study findings and limits: The investigators catalogued 180 or so TCR beta chains as cytomegalovirus-associated.

Germline V gene lookup returns CDR1 MNHNS and CDR2 SASEGT. Between the trimmed V and J ends, which lost 8 bases and 5 bases, there was a span of 9 bases. This CDR3 has 11 amino acids. The V call is TRBV6-1, the J call TRBJ1-2, with D unresolved. This TCR came from a human donor in good health. The sample taken for sequencing was PBMCs. The CDR3 DNA follows: TGTGCCAGCCGACTTGAGTATGGCTACACCTTC. Protein product: CASRLEYGYTF.